The T cell receptor beta chain described here comes from a study of blood T cells in healthy people across ages. This clonotype was seen only once. Then a second PCR, running about 7 to 11 cycles, was carried out with a sample-barcoded 5' primer and a J-beta primer mix. TCRdb used MiXCR to reprocess the 5' RACE reads, holding one entry per CDR3 protein. This sample yields about 680,000 distinct CDR3 sequences, of which roughly 50% are seen a single time; roughly 31% belongs to the top ten. Germline V gene data show CDR1 as GTSNPN and CDR2 as SVGIG (reference sequence). This CDR3 comprises 15 residues. Trimming removed 3 bases from V and 1 base from J, with 15 bases in between.

The TCR sequence derives from a woman aged 55-69 years in good health. The chain combines TRBV30 with TRBJ1-1; possible D gene TRBD1, 6 bases. Sequencing was performed on blood. CDR3 residues: CAWSDYRVRNTEAFF. The CDR3 coding sequence is TGTGCCTGGAGCGACTACAGGGTTCGGAACACTGAAGCTTTCTTT.